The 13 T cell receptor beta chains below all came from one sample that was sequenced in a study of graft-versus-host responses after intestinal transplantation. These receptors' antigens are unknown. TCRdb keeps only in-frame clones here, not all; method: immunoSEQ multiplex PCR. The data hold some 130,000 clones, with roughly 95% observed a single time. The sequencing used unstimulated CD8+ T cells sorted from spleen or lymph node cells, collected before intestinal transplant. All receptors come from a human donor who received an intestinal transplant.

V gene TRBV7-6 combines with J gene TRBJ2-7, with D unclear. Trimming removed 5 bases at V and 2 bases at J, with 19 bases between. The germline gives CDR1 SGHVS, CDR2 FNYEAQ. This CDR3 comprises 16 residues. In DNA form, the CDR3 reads TGTGCCAGCAGCCCCTTACAGTCCGGACGGGCCTACGAGCAGTACTTC. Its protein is CASSPLQSGRAYEQYF.

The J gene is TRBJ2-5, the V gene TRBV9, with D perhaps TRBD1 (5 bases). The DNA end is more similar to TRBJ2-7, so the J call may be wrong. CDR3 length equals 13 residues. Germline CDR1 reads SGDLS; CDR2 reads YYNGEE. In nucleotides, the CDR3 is TGTGCCAGCAGCACAGCGACAGACCACGAGCAGTACTTC. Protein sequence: CASSTATDHEQYF.

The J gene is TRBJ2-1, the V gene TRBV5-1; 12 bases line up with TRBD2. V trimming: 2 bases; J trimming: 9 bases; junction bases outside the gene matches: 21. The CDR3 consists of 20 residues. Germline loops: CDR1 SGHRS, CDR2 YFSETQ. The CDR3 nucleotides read TGCGCCAGCAGCTTAGGTCTAGCGGGAGGGCCAGGGGGCGGTATTCGTGAGCAGTTCTTC. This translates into CASSLGLAGGPGGGIREQFF.

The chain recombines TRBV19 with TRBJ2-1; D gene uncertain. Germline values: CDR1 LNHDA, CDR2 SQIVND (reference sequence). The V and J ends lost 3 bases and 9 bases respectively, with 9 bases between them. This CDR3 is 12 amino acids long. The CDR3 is CASSISTGEQFF. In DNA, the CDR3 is TGTGCCAGTAGTATTAGTACTGGTGAGCAGTTCTTC.

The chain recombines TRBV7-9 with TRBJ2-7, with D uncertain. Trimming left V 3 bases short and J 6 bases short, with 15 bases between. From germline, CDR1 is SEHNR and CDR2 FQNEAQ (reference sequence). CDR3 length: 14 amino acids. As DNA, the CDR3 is TGTGCCAGCAGCTTTTTCGAGGTTGACGCCGAGCAGTACTTC. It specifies CASSFFEVDAEQYF.

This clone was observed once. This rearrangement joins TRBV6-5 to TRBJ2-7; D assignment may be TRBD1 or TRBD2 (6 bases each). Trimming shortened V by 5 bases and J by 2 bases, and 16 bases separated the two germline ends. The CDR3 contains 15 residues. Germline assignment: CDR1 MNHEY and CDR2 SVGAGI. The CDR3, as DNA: TGTGCCAGCAGTCTCACAGGGACTTTCACCTACGAGCAGTACTTC. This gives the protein CASSLTGTFTYEQYF.

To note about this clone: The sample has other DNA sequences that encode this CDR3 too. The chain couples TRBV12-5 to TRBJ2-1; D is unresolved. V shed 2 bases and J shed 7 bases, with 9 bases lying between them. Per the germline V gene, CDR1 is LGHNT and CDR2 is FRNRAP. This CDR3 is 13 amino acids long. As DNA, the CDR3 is TGTGCTAGTGGTTTGTACTCCGTAAATGAGCAGTTCTTC. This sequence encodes CASGLYSVNEQFF.

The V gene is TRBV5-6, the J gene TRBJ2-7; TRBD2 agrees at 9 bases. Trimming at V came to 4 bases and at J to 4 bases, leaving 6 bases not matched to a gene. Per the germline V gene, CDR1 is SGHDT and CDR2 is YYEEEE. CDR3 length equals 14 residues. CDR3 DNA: TGTGCCAGCAGCGGCATAGCGGGAGAGTACGAGCAGTACTTC. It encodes CASSGIAGEYEQYF.

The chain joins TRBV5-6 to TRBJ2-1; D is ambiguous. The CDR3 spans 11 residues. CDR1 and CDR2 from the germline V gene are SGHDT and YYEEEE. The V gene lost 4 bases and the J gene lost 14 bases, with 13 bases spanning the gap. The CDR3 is CASSLGLIKFF. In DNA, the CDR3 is TGTGCCAGCAGCCTTGGGCTAATAAAGTTCTTC.

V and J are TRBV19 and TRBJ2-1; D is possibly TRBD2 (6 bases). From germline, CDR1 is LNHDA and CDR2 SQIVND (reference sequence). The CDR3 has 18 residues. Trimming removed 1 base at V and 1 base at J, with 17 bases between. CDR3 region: CASSIGLSGSGSYNEQFF. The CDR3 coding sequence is TGTGCCAGTAGTATAGGTCTCTCGGGTAGCGGATCCTACAATGAGCAGTTCTTC.

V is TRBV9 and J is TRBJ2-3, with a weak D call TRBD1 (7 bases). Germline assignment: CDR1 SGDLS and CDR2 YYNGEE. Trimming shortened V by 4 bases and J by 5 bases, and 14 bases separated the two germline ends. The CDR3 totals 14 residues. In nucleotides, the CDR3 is TGTGCCAGCAGCTTTCGGAGGGGGCAAGATACGCAGTATTTT. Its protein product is CASSFRRGQDTQYF.

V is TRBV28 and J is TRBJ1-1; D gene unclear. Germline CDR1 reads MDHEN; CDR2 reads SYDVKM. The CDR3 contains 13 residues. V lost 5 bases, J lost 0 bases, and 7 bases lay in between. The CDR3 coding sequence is TGTGCCAGCAGTGTCAGTATGAACACTGAAGCTTTCTTT. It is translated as CASSVSMNTEAFF. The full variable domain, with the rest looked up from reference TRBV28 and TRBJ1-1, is DVKVTQSSRYLVKRTGEKVFLECVQDMDHENMFWYRQDPGLGLRLIYFSYDVKMKEKGDIPEGYSVSREKKERFSLILESASTNQTSMYLCASSVSMNTEAFFGQGTRLTVV.

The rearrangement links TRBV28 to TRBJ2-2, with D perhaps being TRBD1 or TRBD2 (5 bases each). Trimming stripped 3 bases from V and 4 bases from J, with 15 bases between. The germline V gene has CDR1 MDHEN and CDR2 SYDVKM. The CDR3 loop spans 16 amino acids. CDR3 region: CASSFFPGLGTGELFF. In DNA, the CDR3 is TGTGCCAGCAGTTTCTTTCCGGGGCTCGGCACCGGGGAGCTGTTTTTT.